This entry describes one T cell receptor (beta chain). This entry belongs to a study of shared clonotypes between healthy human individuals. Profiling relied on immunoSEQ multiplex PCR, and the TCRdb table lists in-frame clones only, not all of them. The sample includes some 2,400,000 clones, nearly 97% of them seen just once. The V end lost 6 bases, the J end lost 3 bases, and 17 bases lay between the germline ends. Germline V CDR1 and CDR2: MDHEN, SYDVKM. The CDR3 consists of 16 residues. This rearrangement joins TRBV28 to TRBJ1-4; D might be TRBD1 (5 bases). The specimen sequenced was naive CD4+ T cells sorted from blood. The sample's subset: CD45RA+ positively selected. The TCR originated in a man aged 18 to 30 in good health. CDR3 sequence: CASSLPHRLSNEKLFF. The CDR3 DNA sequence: TGTGCCAGCAGCCTTCCTCACAGGTTGTCTAATGAAAAACTGTTTTTT.